Listed below are T cell receptor beta chains from one sample, sequenced in a study of T cell responses to AZD1222 COVID-19 vaccine. The assay was immunoSEQ multiplex PCR, and TCRdb's table has in-frame clones only and misses some. The sample contains about 90,000 clones, around 90% of which appear only once. The material was peripheral blood, obtained on day 0 of AZD1222 vaccination. These receptors were collected from an adult in good health. Both conserved end residues are part of each CDR3. Fields, in order: clone size, D gene, V gene, J gene, CDR3 protein, CDR3 DNA. D genes are given only for firm matches. Clone size, where shown, is once, few, many, or a class for clones that have expanded.

.	TRBD2	TRBV5-4	TRBJ2-1	CASSLELAGGLVGQFF	TGTGCCAGCAGCTTGGAGCTAGCGGGGGGGCTAGTGGGGCAGTTCTTC
.	.	TRBV9	TRBJ2-7	CASNEASAVSYEQYF	TGTGCCAGCAACGAGGCTAGCGCAGTCTCCTACGAGCAGTACTTC
.	TRBD2	TRBV15	TRBJ2-3	CATSRDLVAGAADTQYF	TGTGCCACCAGCAGAGATCTTGTAGCGGGAGCGGCAGATACGCAGTATTTT
.	.	TRBV14	TRBJ2-3	CASSQAPPDTQYF	TGTGCCAGCAGCCAAGCTCCTCCAGATACGCAGTATTTT
once	.	TRBV6-5	TRBJ1-2	CASSYRALGISGYTF	TGTGCCAGCAGTTACAGGGCCTTAGGGATTAGTGGCTACACCTTC
once	TRBD1	TRBV10-1	TRBJ1-2	CARLDRAHYGYTF	TGCGCCAGGTTGGACAGGGCTCACTATGGCTACACCTTC
medium-sized	.	TRBV24-1	TRBJ2-5	CATSDGQIETQYF	TGTGCCACCAGTGACGGGCAGATAGAGACCCAGTACTTC
.	.	TRBV9	TRBJ2-3	CASSGGWRTDTQYF	TGTGCCAGCAGCGGAGGTTGGAGGACAGATACGCAGTATTTT
.	TRBD1	TRBV6-5	TRBJ2-7	CASSAGTGQTYEQYF	TGTGCCAGCAGCGCTGGGACAGGGCAAACCTACGAGCAGTACTTC
.	.	TRBV5-4	TRBJ2-1	CASSAPGSEQFF	TGTGCCAGCAGCGCCCCAGGGAGTGAGCAGTTCTTC
few	TRBD2	TRBV23-1	TRBJ2-5	CASTNVGGEETQYF	TGCGCCAGCACAAACGTGGGGGGGGAAGAGACCCAGTACTTC
.	.	TRBV6-5	TRBJ1-5	CASVMGNQPQHF	TGTGCCAGCGTAATGGGCAATCAGCCCCAGCATTTT
.	.	TRBV15	TRBJ2-1	CATSTDKGGTYNEQFF	TGTGCCACCAGCACCGATAAGGGCGGAACCTACAATGAGCAGTTCTTC
.	.	TRBV27	TRBJ2-2	CASSLVSGNTGELFF	TGTGCCAGCAGTTTAGTTAGCGGGAACACCGGGGAGCTGTTTTTT
.	.	TRBV28	TRBJ1-4	CASFQGGLEKLFF	TGTGCCAGCTTCCAGGGAGGATTGGAAAAACTGTTTTTT
.	.	TRBV10-1	TRBJ2-2	CASMEGGTGELFF	TGCGCCAGCATGGAGGGTGGCACCGGGGAGCTGTTTTTT
.	.	TRBV5-1	TRBJ2-3	CASSSGGTDTQYF	TGCGCCAGCAGCTCGGGGGGCACAGATACGCAGTATTTT
.	TRBD2	TRBV11-3	TRBJ2-2	CASSLLAGVGELFF	TGTGCCAGCAGCTTACTAGCGGGAGTCGGGGAGCTGTTTTTT
few	.	TRBV29-1	TRBJ1-1	CSVDGGVVSEAFF	TGCAGCGTTGATGGGGGGGTGGTCTCTGAAGCTTTCTTT
.	.	TRBV9	TRBJ2-2	CASSPRPGHLNTGELFF	TGTGCCAGCAGCCCCCGACCGGGACACCTCAACACCGGGGAGCTGTTTTTT
.	TRBD2	TRBV7-7	TRBJ2-3	CASSPLAGETDTQYF	TGTGCCAGCAGCCCCCTAGCGGGAGAGACAGATACGCAGTATTTT
.	TRBD1	TRBV7-9	TRBJ2-4	CASSPIQGAFQYF	TGTGCCAGCAGCCCCATACAGGGGGCCTTTCAGTACTTC
.	.	TRBV3-1/TRBV3-2	TRBJ1-3	CASERDTESTIYF	TGTGCCAGCGAGCGGGACACTGAAAGCACCATATATTTT
.	TRBD1	TRBV3-1/TRBV3-2	TRBJ1-4	CASSIQGAREKLFF	TGTGCCAGCAGCATACAGGGGGCGCGAGAAAAACTGTTTTTT
once	TRBD2	TRBV19	TRBJ2-1	CASSIGSGSGDEQFF	TGTGCCAGTAGTATAGGTAGCGGGAGTGGAGATGAGCAGTTCTTC
.	.	TRBV7-9	TRBJ2-2	CASSLSQATPGELFF	TGTGCCAGCAGCTTAAGCCAGGCTACCCCCGGGGAGCTGTTTTTT
.	TRBD1	TRBV24-1	TRBJ2-5	CATSIRQGQRETQYF	TGTGCCACCAGCATAAGACAGGGTCAGCGGGAGACCCAGTACTTC
.	TRBD1	TRBV14	TRBJ1-1	CASSQLKGASTEAFF	TGTGCCAGCAGCCAACTTAAGGGGGCGAGCACTGAAGCTTTCTTT
once	.	TRBV7-2	TRBJ2-2	CASSWLNTGELFF	TGTGCCAGCAGCTGGCTGAACACCGGGGAGCTGTTTTTT
.	TRBD1	TRBV19	TRBJ2-7	CASSIDGGTGAYEQYF	TGTGCCAGTAGTATAGATGGAGGGACAGGCGCCTACGAGCAGTACTTC
.	.	TRBV28	TRBJ2-4	CASSWADLAKNIQYF	TGTGCCAGCAGTTGGGCGGATCTAGCCAAAAACATTCAGTACTTC
.	TRBD1	TRBV15	TRBJ2-3	CATSRNRGDTDTQYF	TGTGCCACCAGCAGAAACAGGGGAGACACAGATACGCAGTATTTT
.	TRBD2	TRBV27	TRBJ2-3	CASSRTGTSGPDTQYF	TGTGCCAGCAGTAGAACCGGGACTAGCGGCCCCGATACGCAGTATTTT
.	TRBD1	TRBV4-3	TRBJ2-3	CASSQEKQGDLDTQYF	TGCGCCAGCAGCCAAGAGAAACAGGGGGATTTGGATACGCAGTATTTT
.	TRBD2	TRBV28	TRBJ2-7	CASSPIGTTYEQYF	TGTGCCAGCAGTCCGATCGGGACTACCTACGAGCAGTACTTC
.	TRBD1	TRBV7-9	TRBJ1-2	CASSLSARDRGNYGYTF	TGTGCCAGCAGCTTATCCGCGCGGGACAGGGGCAACTATGGCTACACCTTC
.	.	TRBV7-3	TRBJ2-1	CASSSDPPTNKNNEQFF	TGTGCCAGCAGTTCAGACCCACCTACGAACAAGAACAATGAGCAGTTCTTC
.	TRBD1	TRBV3-1/TRBV3-2	TRBJ1-2	CASSPRDRIYTF	TGTGCCAGCAGCCCCCGGGACAGAATCTACACCTTC
.	TRBD1	TRBV5-1	TRBJ2-1	CASSETGVEGEQFF	TGCGCCAGCAGCGAGACAGGGGTAGAGGGTGAGCAGTTCTTC
.	.	TRBV7-9	TRBJ2-7	CASSSPLDYEQYF	TGTGCCAGCAGCTCCCCCCTGGACTACGAGCAGTACTTC
.	.	TRBV19	TRBJ2-3	CASSQQDIGYTDTQYF	TGTGCCAGTAGTCAACAGGACATCGGCTACACAGATACGCAGTATTTT
.	TRBD2	TRBV7-9	TRBJ2-2	CASSRHASGVNTGELFF	TGTGCCAGCAGCCGCCATGCTAGCGGAGTTAACACCGGGGAGCTGTTTTTT
.	.	TRBV5-4	TRBJ1-2	CASSWVGGGSYGYTF	TGTGCCAGCAGCTGGGTTGGTGGCGGAAGCTATGGCTACACCTTC
.	.	TRBV11-2	TRBJ1-6	CASSSSGTGNSPLHF	TGTGCCAGCAGCTCTTCGGGGACCGGGAATTCACCCCTCCACTTT
.	.	TRBV27	TRBJ2-7	CASGGNAGVERYF	TGTGCCAGCGGGGGAAACGCAGGGGTGGAGCGGTACTTC
once	.	TRBV29-1	TRBJ2-3	CSVPGPPSGTDTQYF	TGCAGCGTTCCCGGGCCCCCGAGCGGCACAGATACGCAGTATTTT
.	.	TRBV28	TRBJ2-3	CASSPPRTDTQYF	TGTGCCAGCAGCCCCCCGAGAACAGATACGCAGTATTTT
once	.	TRBV4-3	TRBJ1-4	CASSRNPPGALYATNEKLFF	TGCGCCAGCAGCCGAAACCCCCCCGGGGCACTTTATGCAACTAATGAAAAACTGTTTTTT
.	.	TRBV4-2	TRBJ2-1	CASSHDPTSYEQFF	TGTGCCAGCAGCCATGACCCGACTAGTTATGAGCAGTTCTTC
.	.	TRBV4-1	TRBJ2-4	CASSQASELVKNIQYF	TGCGCCAGCAGCCAAGCCAGCGAACTTGTCAAAAACATTCAGTACTTC
.	TRBD1	TRBV30	TRBJ1-5	CAWESGGEQPQHF	TGTGCCTGGGAGTCAGGGGGCGAACAGCCCCAGCATTTT